Described below is a single TCR beta chain sequence and its context. Antigen unknown. Germline CDR1 and CDR2: SEHNR and FQNEAQ (reference sequence). The CDR3 spans 16 residues. V shed 5 bases, J shed 0 bases, and the junction held 6 bases outside the gene matches. These data come from a study of cytomegalovirus exposure and HLA in healthy donors. Study observations and caveats: Reported findings show TCR beta sequences accurately forecast HLA-A and HLA-B alleles in most subjects. Associated with cytomegalovirus, according to the listing, were fewer than 200 TCR beta chains. More clonal expansion characterized HLA-associated TCR beta chains than equally common others in a later analysis.

With 60 Vbeta and 13 Jbeta primers, the PCR was carried out. Sequencing used immunoSEQ multiplex PCR; TCRdb keeps in-frame clones, though not all of them. The sample has around 150,000 clones; roughly 74% are singletons. The sequence was obtained from a male donor in good health and CMV-seronegative. The chain employs TRBV7-9 and TRBJ2-1, with TRBD1 identical over 8 bases. The sequencing input was PBMCs. The CDR3 loop is CASSPRTGSSYNEQFF. The CDR3 bases are TGTGCCAGCAGCCCCAGGACAGGGAGCTCCTACAATGAGCAGTTCTTC.